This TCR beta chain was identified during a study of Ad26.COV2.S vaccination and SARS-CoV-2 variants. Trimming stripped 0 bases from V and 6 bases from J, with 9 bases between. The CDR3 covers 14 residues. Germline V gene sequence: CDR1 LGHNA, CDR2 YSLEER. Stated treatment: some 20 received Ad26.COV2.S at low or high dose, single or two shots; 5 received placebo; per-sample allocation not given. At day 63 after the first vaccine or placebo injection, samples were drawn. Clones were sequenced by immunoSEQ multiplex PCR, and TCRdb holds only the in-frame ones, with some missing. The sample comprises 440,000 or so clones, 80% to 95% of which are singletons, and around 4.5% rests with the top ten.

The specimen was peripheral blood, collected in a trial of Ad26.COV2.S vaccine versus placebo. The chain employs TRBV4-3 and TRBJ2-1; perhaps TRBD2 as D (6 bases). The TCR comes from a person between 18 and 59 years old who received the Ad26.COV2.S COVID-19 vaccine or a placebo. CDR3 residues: CASSQEYGGNEQFF. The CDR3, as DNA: TGCGCCAGCAGCCAAGAATACGGGGGCAATGAGCAGTTCTTC.